The clone carrying this T cell receptor beta chain came up a few times. The study profiled TCR beta VDJ and CDR3 using genomic DNA as template. TCRdb called the reads again in MiXCR, with one record for every CDR3 protein. The sample has some 98,000 distinct CDR3 sequences; roughly 70% are singletons. The source of the sample is a study of CD8+CD57+ T cells in acquired aplastic anemia. Individuals selected for sequencing had exhibited CD8+CD57+ cell expansion on flow cytometry. Trimming took 7 bases from V and 2 from J, leaving 15 bases between them. Germline-derived CDR1 and CDR2 are DFQATT and SNEGSKA (reference sequence). The CDR3 length is 13 residues.

The sequenced sample was sorted CD4+, CD8+, or CD8+CD57+ T cells (not recorded which) from PBMCs. The chain joins TRBV20-1 to TRBJ2-7; D might be TRBD1 or TRBD2, each matching 6 bases. This receptor was identified in a human donor with aplastic anemia. The CDR3 sequence is CSVSGAMAYEQYF. The CDR3 nucleotides are TGCAGTGTCTCGGGGGCCATGGCCTACGAGCAGTACTTC.